The 3 T cell receptor beta chains in this list originate from one sample, sequenced in a study of blood T cell repertoires in COVID-19. Using immunoSEQ multiplex PCR, the repertoire was profiled, and TCRdb retains in-frame clones only, with some absent. The repertoire holds more than 300,000 clones, 90% seen once, with about 4% in the top ten. The sample was PBMCs or T cells enriched from blood (not recorded which). These receptors originate from a woman aged 25 to 39 who had been exposed to COVID-19.

This clone was found once. The chain couples TRBV6-5 to TRBJ2-3; tentative D call: TRBD1 (6 bases). The V end lost 6 bases, the J end lost 5 bases, and 15 bases lay between the germline ends. The CDR3 is 14 residues long. The V gene's germline CDR1 is MNHEY and CDR2 SVGAGI. The CDR3 DNA reads TGTGCCAGCAGCCCACAGGGACGTCGAGATACGCAGTATTTT. Its translation: CASSPQGRRDTQYF.

The chain couples TRBV29-1 to TRBJ1-4, with TRBD1 matching over 8 bases. The CDR3 is 15 amino acids. V was pared by 5 bases and J by 4 bases, with 9 bases of the junction left unmatched. Per the germline V gene, CDR1 is SQVTM and CDR2 is ANQGSEA. CDR3 sequence: CSVRHRGENNEKLFF. CDR3 nucleotides: TGCAGCGTTAGGCACAGGGGGGAGAATAATGAAAAACTGTTTTTT.

This chain connects TRBV4-2 to TRBJ1-2; 7 bases match TRBD1. Germline trimming cut 4 bases from V and 3 bases from J; bases unmatched to any gene: 5. In germline, CDR1 is LGHNA, CDR2 YNFKEQ. The CDR3 sequence is 14 residues long. The CDR3 DNA is TGTGCCAGCAGCCCCCTAGGGGGCGACTATGGCTACACCTTC. Translated, it gives CASSPLGGDYGYTF.